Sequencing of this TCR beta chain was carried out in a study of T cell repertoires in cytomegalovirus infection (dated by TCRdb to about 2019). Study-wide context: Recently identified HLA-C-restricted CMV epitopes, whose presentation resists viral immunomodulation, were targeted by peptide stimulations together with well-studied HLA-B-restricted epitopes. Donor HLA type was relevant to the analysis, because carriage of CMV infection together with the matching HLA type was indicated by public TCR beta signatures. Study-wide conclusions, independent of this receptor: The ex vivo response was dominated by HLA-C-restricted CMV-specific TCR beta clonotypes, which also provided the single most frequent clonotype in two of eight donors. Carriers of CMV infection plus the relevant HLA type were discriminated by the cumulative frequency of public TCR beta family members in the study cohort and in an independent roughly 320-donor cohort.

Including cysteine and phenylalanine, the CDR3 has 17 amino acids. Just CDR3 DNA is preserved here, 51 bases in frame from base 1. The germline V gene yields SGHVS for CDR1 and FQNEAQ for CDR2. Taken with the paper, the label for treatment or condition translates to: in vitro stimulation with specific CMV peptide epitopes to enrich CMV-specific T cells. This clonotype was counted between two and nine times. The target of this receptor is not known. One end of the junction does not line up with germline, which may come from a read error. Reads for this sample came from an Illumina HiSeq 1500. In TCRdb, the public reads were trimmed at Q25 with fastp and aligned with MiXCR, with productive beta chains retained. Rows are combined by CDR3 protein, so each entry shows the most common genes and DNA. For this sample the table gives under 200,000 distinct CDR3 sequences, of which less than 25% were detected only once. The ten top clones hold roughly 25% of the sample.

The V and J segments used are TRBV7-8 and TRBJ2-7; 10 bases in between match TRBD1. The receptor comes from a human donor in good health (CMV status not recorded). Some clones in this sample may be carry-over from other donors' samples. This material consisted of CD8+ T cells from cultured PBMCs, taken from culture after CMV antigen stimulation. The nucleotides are TGTGCCAGCAGCCTAGCCCTAGACAGGGGGCTAGTCTACGAGCAGTACTTC. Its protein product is CASSLALDRGLVYEQYF. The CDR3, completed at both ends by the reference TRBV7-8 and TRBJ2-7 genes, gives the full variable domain GAGVSQSPRYKVAKRGQDVALRCDPISGHVSLFWYQQALGQGPEFLTYFQNEAQLDKSGLPSDRFFAERPEGSVSTLKIQRTQQEDSAVYLCASSLALDRGLVYEQYFGPGTRLTVT.